These T cell receptor beta chains were read from a single sample in a study of cytomegalovirus exposure and HLA in healthy donors. Produced via immunoSEQ multiplex PCR; TCRdb's table is partial and in-frame only. The table has 95,000 to 150,000 clones, approximately 17% seen once. Input material: PBMCs. These TCRs come from a female donor in good health and CMV-seropositive. CDR3s include the opening cysteine and the closing phenylalanine or tryptophan. A D gene is named only where the DNA matches it firmly. Expanded clones get a size class; other rows say once, few or many, or leave the size out.

d_call	v_call	clone_size	j_call	cdr3_length	cdr3_nt	cdr3_aa
-	TRBV28	-	TRBJ1-2	15	TGTGCCAGCACCTCGAGGCCCCGGTCCCACTATGGCTACACCTTC	CASTSRPRSHYGYTF
-	TRBV30	-	TRBJ2-2	13	TGTGCCTGGAGTGGAGGGAACACCGGGGAGCTGTTTTTT	CAWSGGNTGELFF
-	TRBV7-2	few	TRBJ1-2	13	TGTGCCAGCAGCCCGGGGGAGGGGCGCGGCTACACCTTC	CASSPGEGRGYTF
-	TRBV7-9	few	TRBJ1-2	12	TGTGCCAGCAGCTTAGCGTTATTGGGCTACACCTTC	CASSLALLGYTF
TRBD1	TRBV19	-	TRBJ1-2	15	TGTGCCAGTAGTAGTGACAGGGGTCTAGCCTATGGCTACACCTTC	CASSSDRGLAYGYTF
-	TRBV9	-	TRBJ2-7	15	TGTGCCAGCAGCCAATCAGCGATGCTAGCCTACGAGCAGTACTTC	CASSQSAMLAYEQYF
TRBD2	TRBV7-2	-	TRBJ2-3	18	TGTGCCAGCAGCTTCGGGGGACTAGCGGGAGGTCTAACAGATACGCAGTATTTT	CASSFGGLAGGLTDTQYF
TRBD2	TRBV29-1	few	TRBJ2-3	13	TGCAGCGTCCTTAGCGGGCACACAGATACGCAGTATTTT	CSVLSGHTDTQYF
TRBD1	TRBV5-6	-	TRBJ2-7	15	TGTGCCAGCAGCTTCTCTACAGGGGGCTGGTACGAGCAGTACTTC	CASSFSTGGWYEQYF
-	TRBV19	-	TRBJ2-2	13	TGTGCCAGTAAGGGAGGCTCCACCGGGGAGCTGTTTTTT	CASKGGSTGELFF